These T cell receptor beta chains were read from a single sample in a study of vaccination and CD4 T cells after COVID-19. Each CDR3 protein gets one entry after TCRdb re-called the PCR reads with MiXCR. The profile shows some 20,000 distinct CDR3 sequences, 26% of them singletons. Which antigens these TCRs recognize remains unknown. The sample taken for sequencing was cultured CD4+ T cells from blood. The receptors come from a human donor with COVID-19. CDR3s include the opening cysteine and the closing phenylalanine or tryptophan. Fields, in order: CDR3 DNA, CDR3 protein, J gene, V gene, clone size, D gene. D genes are given only for firm matches. Clone size is shown for a subset of rows, as once, few, many or a class of expanded clone.

CDR3 DNA: TGTGCCAGCTCACCAAACGGCAGGAAGAACACTGAAGCTTTCTTT; CDR3 protein: CASSPNGRKNTEAFF; J gene: TRBJ1-1; V gene: TRBV18; clone size: -; D gene: -
CDR3 DNA: TGCGCCAGCAGCCAAGATCTGAACAGGTGGGGTGAAAAACTGTTTTTT; CDR3 protein: CASSQDLNRWGEKLFF; J gene: TRBJ1-4; V gene: TRBV4-1; clone size: -; D gene: -
CDR3 DNA: TGTGCCAGCAGCATACATCACTTCTCTGGAAACACCATATATTTT; CDR3 protein: CASSIHHFSGNTIYF; J gene: TRBJ1-3; V gene: TRBV7-2; clone size: few; D gene: -
CDR3 DNA: TGTGCCAGCAGTTCCCGGGCGGGAGACTATGGCTACACCTTC; CDR3 protein: CASSSRAGDYGYTF; J gene: TRBJ1-2; V gene: TRBV12-3/TRBV12-4; clone size: -; D gene: -
CDR3 DNA: TGTGCCAGTAATGTGAGAAAATCAACCAGGGATACGCAGTATTTT; CDR3 protein: CASNVRKSTRDTQYF; J gene: TRBJ2-3; V gene: TRBV19; clone size: -; D gene: -
CDR3 DNA: TGTGCCAGCAGTTATACGACGGGACTCTATGGCTACACCTTC; CDR3 protein: CASSYTTGLYGYTF; J gene: TRBJ1-2; V gene: TRBV6-5; clone size: -; D gene: -
CDR3 DNA: TGTGCCATCAGTGAGTCAGGTGAAAAACTGTTTTTT; CDR3 protein: CAISESGEKLFF; J gene: TRBJ1-4; V gene: TRBV10-3; clone size: few; D gene: -
CDR3 DNA: TGCAGTGCAACTGACAGGGGGACTGGCTACACCTTC; CDR3 protein: CSATDRGTGYTF; J gene: TRBJ1-2; V gene: TRBV20-1; clone size: few; D gene: TRBD1
CDR3 DNA: TGTGCCAGCAAGGGGGCTTTTGGGGGGGGCGCGAATCAGCCCCAGCATTTT; CDR3 protein: CASKGAFGGGANQPQHF; J gene: TRBJ1-5; V gene: TRBV2; clone size: -; D gene: TRBD1
CDR3 DNA: TGCAGTGCTTTGGACGCCGTGACAGGCCCTGAAGCTTTCTTT; CDR3 protein: CSALDAVTGPEAFF; J gene: TRBJ1-1; V gene: TRBV20-1; clone size: few; D gene: -
CDR3 DNA: TGTGCCAGCAGTGAACCTAGGGGGGCCAACGTCCTGACTTTC; CDR3 protein: CASSEPRGANVLTF; J gene: TRBJ2-6; V gene: TRBV25-1; clone size: -; D gene: -
CDR3 DNA: TGTGCCATCAGTGAGGCCCTTGTGGGCTACACCTTC; CDR3 protein: CAISEALVGYTF; J gene: TRBJ1-2; V gene: TRBV10-3; clone size: -; D gene: -
CDR3 DNA: TGTGCCAGCAGCCCACGGACTAGCGGGGGGCCTAACACCGGGGAGCTGTTTTTT; CDR3 protein: CASSPRTSGGPNTGELFF; J gene: TRBJ2-2; V gene: TRBV7-8; clone size: few; D gene: TRBD2
CDR3 DNA: TGTGCCAGCAGGGAGGAGGGACAGGGAATTCGTGGCTACACCTTC; CDR3 protein: CASREEGQGIRGYTF; J gene: TRBJ1-2; V gene: TRBV6-1; clone size: medium-sized; D gene: TRBD1
CDR3 DNA: TGTGCCAGTAGTATCTCGGAGACCCAGTACTTC; CDR3 protein: CASSISETQYF; J gene: TRBJ2-5; V gene: TRBV19; clone size: -; D gene: -
CDR3 DNA: TGCAGCGTTGGGGAGAAGGACAGAAGGGGAACTGAAGCTTTCTTT; CDR3 protein: CSVGEKDRRGTEAFF; J gene: TRBJ1-1; V gene: TRBV29-1; clone size: -; D gene: -
CDR3 DNA: TGTGCCAGCAGTCTCAAATACGAGCAGTACTTC; CDR3 protein: CASSLKYEQYF; J gene: TRBJ2-7; V gene: TRBV28; clone size: few; D gene: -
CDR3 DNA: TGCGCCAGCAGCTACTCCGCCGGACAGAATCAGCCCCAGCATTTT; CDR3 protein: CASSYSAGQNQPQHF; J gene: TRBJ1-5; V gene: TRBV5-1; clone size: few; D gene: -
CDR3 DNA: TGTGCCAGCAGCGGGGGAGGGACCAATCAGCCCCAGCATTTT; CDR3 protein: CASSGGGTNQPQHF; J gene: TRBJ1-5; V gene: TRBV28; clone size: -; D gene: -
CDR3 DNA: TGCAGTGCTAGTCCGGACAGTGCAAATCAGCCCCAGCATTTT; CDR3 protein: CSASPDSANQPQHF; J gene: TRBJ1-5; V gene: TRBV20-1; clone size: -; D gene: -
CDR3 DNA: TGCGCCAGCAGCTTGGTCAGGGGGGGCATGAACACTGAAGCTTTCTTT; CDR3 protein: CASSLVRGGMNTEAFF; J gene: TRBJ1-1; V gene: TRBV5-1; clone size: few; D gene: TRBD1
CDR3 DNA: TGTGCCAGCAAATTCGGGACAGGGGACTATGGCTACACCTTC; CDR3 protein: CASKFGTGDYGYTF; J gene: TRBJ1-2; V gene: TRBV6-1; clone size: few; D gene: TRBD1
CDR3 DNA: TGTGCCATCAGCAAGGACAGGGCCCCGAACTATGGCTACACCTTC; CDR3 protein: CAISKDRAPNYGYTF; J gene: TRBJ1-2; V gene: TRBV10-3; clone size: -; D gene: TRBD1
CDR3 DNA: TGTGCCAGTACCGACTTCATGGGGGGGCGGGGGGCTTCCTCCTACAATGAGCAGTTCTTC; CDR3 protein: CASTDFMGGRGASSYNEQFF; J gene: TRBJ2-1; V gene: TRBV19; clone size: -; D gene: TRBD2
CDR3 DNA: TGTGCCTGGAGTATATCCTCTCTCCCTGGGAATGAGCAGTTCTTC; CDR3 protein: CAWSISSLPGNEQFF; J gene: TRBJ2-1; V gene: TRBV30; clone size: few; D gene: -
CDR3 DNA: TGTGCCAGCAGCCATAAGGACGGAAACTATGGCTACACCTTC; CDR3 protein: CASSHKDGNYGYTF; J gene: TRBJ1-2; V gene: TRBV3-1; clone size: -; D gene: -
CDR3 DNA: TGTGCCACCAGCAGAGATCCCCTCGGGGGGGATACGCAGTATTTT; CDR3 protein: CATSRDPLGGDTQYF; J gene: TRBJ2-3; V gene: TRBV15; clone size: few; D gene: TRBD2
CDR3 DNA: TGTGCCAGCTCAGGCGGAAAGGACACCTTC; CDR3 protein: CASSGGKDTF; J gene: TRBJ1-2; V gene: TRBV6-7; clone size: -; D gene: -
CDR3 DNA: TGCGCCAGCAGCTTCAGCGGCAACCAAGAGACCCAGTACTTC; CDR3 protein: CASSFSGNQETQYF; J gene: TRBJ2-5; V gene: TRBV5-1; clone size: few; D gene: -
CDR3 DNA: TGTGCCTGGAGTGTACATTTGGCGGATTTCTATGGCTACACCTTC; CDR3 protein: CAWSVHLADFYGYTF; J gene: TRBJ1-2; V gene: TRBV30; clone size: medium-sized; D gene: -
CDR3 DNA: TGCAGTGTGGACAGCCACACTGAAGCTTTCTTT; CDR3 protein: CSVDSHTEAFF; J gene: TRBJ1-1; V gene: TRBV20-1; clone size: few; D gene: -
CDR3 DNA: TGTGCCACCAGTGACCCTAGAAAGTCACGGGGGGACTTCTACAATGAGCAGTTCTTC; CDR3 protein: CATSDPRKSRGDFYNEQFF; J gene: TRBJ2-1; V gene: TRBV24-1; clone size: few; D gene: TRBD2
CDR3 DNA: TGTGCCAGCAGTTACCACCTTCGAGCTTTCTTT; CDR3 protein: CASSYHLRAFF; J gene: TRBJ1-1; V gene: TRBV6-5; clone size: -; D gene: -
CDR3 DNA: TGTGCCAGCAGCTTGGAAGGGGGCCGCTATGGCTACACCTTC; CDR3 protein: CASSLEGGRYGYTF; J gene: TRBJ1-2; V gene: TRBV5-6; clone size: -; D gene: TRBD1
CDR3 DNA: TGCGCCAGCAGCTTGGCACCCGGGGGGACTTCGTATGGCTACACCTTC; CDR3 protein: CASSLAPGGTSYGYTF; J gene: TRBJ1-2; V gene: TRBV5-1; clone size: -; D gene: -
CDR3 DNA: TGTGCCAGCAGTGGCCTCAGCGGGGGGGCAAACGAGCAGTACTTC; CDR3 protein: CASSGLSGGANEQYF; J gene: TRBJ2-7; V gene: TRBV6-1; clone size: -; D gene: TRBD2
CDR3 DNA: TGCGCCAGCAGCTCTACGGGGACAGGAACAACTGAAGCTTTCTTT; CDR3 protein: CASSSTGTGTTEAFF; J gene: TRBJ1-1; V gene: TRBV5-1; clone size: few; D gene: TRBD1
CDR3 DNA: TGCAGTGCTAGAACCTATCCCACTGAAGCTTTCTTT; CDR3 protein: CSARTYPTEAFF; J gene: TRBJ1-1; V gene: TRBV20-1; clone size: few; D gene: -
CDR3 DNA: TGTGCCAGCAGTTCCCGGGGCCTCTATGGCTACACCTTC; CDR3 protein: CASSSRGLYGYTF; J gene: TRBJ1-2; V gene: TRBV27; clone size: -; D gene: -
CDR3 DNA: TGTGCCAGCAGCTTAGCGAGCCAGGGGAACTATGGCTACACCTTC; CDR3 protein: CASSLASQGNYGYTF; J gene: TRBJ1-2; V gene: TRBV11-2; clone size: few; D gene: -
CDR3 DNA: TGCAGCGTTGGACAGGGGGCATCAGATACGCAGTATTTT; CDR3 protein: CSVGQGASDTQYF; J gene: TRBJ2-3; V gene: TRBV29-1; clone size: -; D gene: TRBD1
CDR3 DNA: TGTGCTAGCAGCGCCGACAGGGAGGGAACCGGGGAGCTGTTTTTT; CDR3 protein: CASSADREGTGELFF; J gene: TRBJ2-2; V gene: TRBV7-7; clone size: few; D gene: -
CDR3 DNA: TGTGCCAGCAGCTTCTTACAGGGAAACGGCAGGGATGAAAAACTGTTTTTT; CDR3 protein: CASSFLQGNGRDEKLFF; J gene: TRBJ1-4; V gene: TRBV11-3; clone size: -; D gene: -